The clone carrying this TCR beta chain was detected a few times. Antigen: not known. The data were obtained in a study of T cells in Graves' hyperthyroidism and ophthalmopathy. Findings and limits, study-wide: Blood samples included most of the expanded thyroid clonotypes exceeding 0.001. For ophthalmopathy, model prediction preceded onset by a median roughly 6.5 months.

The CDR3 length is 14 residues. J was trimmed by 1 base and V by 5 bases; bases with no gene match: 1. Per germline, CDR1 GTSNPN and CDR2 SVGIG (reference sequence). From RNA transcripts, TCR beta CDR3 regions were amplified. Initially, a first-round RT-PCR of the TCR CDR3 employed the HTBI primer set. From the multiplex PCR reads, TCRdb called clonotypes with MiXCR, one entry per CDR3 protein. Altogether under 400,000 distinct CDR3 sequences are present, around 15% being singletons, with the ten largest covering roughly a fifth. Patients with ophthalmopathy all had a Clinical Activity Score of at least 3, a NOSPECS grade of at least 4 and duration under 3 months. The source of the PBMCs was 10 ml of fresh peripheral blood.

Sample: blood. J is TRBJ2-2 and V is TRBV30; 10 bases match TRBD1. The sequence was obtained from an older woman with Graves' ophthalmopathy. CDR3 loop: CAWDRGLNTGELFF. In nucleotides, the CDR3 is TGTGCCTGGGACAGGGGGCTGAACACCGGGGAGCTGTTTTTT.